The following is a T cell receptor (beta chain) sequence with its context. The antigen is not known. This specimen comes from a study of liver allograft versus peripheral blood T cells. Study overall: T cell receptor repertoires in transplanted livers were compared with those in recipients' peripheral blood. Notes on the study in general: Reportedly, liver allograft T cell receptor repertoires differed from peripheral blood ones.

In germline, CDR1 is LNHDA, CDR2 SQIVND (reference sequence). This CDR3 comprises 16 residues. V lost 8 bases to trimming and J lost 5 bases; unmatched junction nucleotides: 13. TCRdb re-called the reads through MiXCR, storing one row per CDR3 protein. The sample yields around 9,100 distinct CDR3 sequences, 14% to 15% seen once. The rearrangement uses TRBV19 and TRBJ2-5; 11 bases fit TRBD2. This receptor was obtained from a human patient who had a liver transplant. These T cells may partly come from the graft donor. CDR3 in DNA: TGTGCCAGTGGTTTGGGGTCACTAGCGGGAGCTGAGACCCAGTACTTC. Encoded protein: CASGLGSLAGAETQYF.